This note documents a single T cell receptor (beta chain) sequence. Its target is unknown. Some clones are missing from TCRdb's copy, which holds only in-frame ones; the method was immunoSEQ multiplex PCR. The data contain some 33,000 clones, around 87% of them singletons. No culture or expansion preceded analysis of these blood cells. These data come from a study of neoadjuvant anti-PD-1 for oral cavity cancer. General observations from the study: Post-nivolumab, blood T cell clonality was significantly elevated in non-responders.

The germline V and J ends were trimmed by 0 bases and 7 bases, with 10 bases remaining between them. Germline values: CDR1 LGHNA, CDR2 YSLEER. CDR3 length: 15 residues. The V gene is TRBV4-3, the J gene TRBJ1-6; D is uncertain. The TCR originated in a person between 40 and 80 years old with oral cavity squamous cell carcinoma. Here the sequenced sample was PBMCs, taken before nivolumab (anti-PD-1) treatment. The CDR3 DNA is TGCGCCAGCAGCCAAGATCACAGAGTAAATTCACCCCTCCACTTT. Its protein is CASSQDHRVNSPLHF.